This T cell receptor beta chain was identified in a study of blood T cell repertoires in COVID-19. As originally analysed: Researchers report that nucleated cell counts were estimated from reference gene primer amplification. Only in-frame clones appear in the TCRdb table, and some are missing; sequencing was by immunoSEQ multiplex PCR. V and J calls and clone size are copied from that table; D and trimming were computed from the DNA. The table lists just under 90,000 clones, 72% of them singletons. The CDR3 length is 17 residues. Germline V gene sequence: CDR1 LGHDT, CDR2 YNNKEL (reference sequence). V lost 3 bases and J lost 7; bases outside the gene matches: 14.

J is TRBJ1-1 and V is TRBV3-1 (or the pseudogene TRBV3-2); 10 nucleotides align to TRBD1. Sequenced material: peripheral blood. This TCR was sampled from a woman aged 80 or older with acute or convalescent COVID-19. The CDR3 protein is CASSHPAGTGDIGEAFF. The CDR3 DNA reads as TGTGCCAGCAGCCACCCAGCCGGGACAGGGGACATTGGTGAAGCTTTCTTT.